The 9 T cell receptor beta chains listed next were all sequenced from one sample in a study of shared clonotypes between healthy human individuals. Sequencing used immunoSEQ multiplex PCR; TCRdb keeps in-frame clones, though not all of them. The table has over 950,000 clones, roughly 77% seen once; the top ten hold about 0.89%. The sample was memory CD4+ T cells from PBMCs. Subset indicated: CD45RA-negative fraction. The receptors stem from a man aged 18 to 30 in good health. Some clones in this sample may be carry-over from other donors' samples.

The chain's CDR3 is CATQDGSGNYGYTF. The CDR3 DNA reads as TGTGCCACCCAGGACGGGTCGGGTAACTATGGCTACACCTTC. The chain combines TRBV2 with TRBJ1-2; no definite D call. The germline V and J ends were trimmed by 10 bases and 1 base, with 16 bases remaining between them. CDR3 length: 14 amino acids. Per germline, CDR1 SNHLY and CDR2 FYNNEI.

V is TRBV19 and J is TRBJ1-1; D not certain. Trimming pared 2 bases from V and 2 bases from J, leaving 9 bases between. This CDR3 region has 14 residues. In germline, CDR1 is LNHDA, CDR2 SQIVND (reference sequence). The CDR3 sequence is CASSIFRDNTEAFF. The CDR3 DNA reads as TGTGCCAGTAGTATATTTCGGGATAACACTGAAGCTTTCTTT.

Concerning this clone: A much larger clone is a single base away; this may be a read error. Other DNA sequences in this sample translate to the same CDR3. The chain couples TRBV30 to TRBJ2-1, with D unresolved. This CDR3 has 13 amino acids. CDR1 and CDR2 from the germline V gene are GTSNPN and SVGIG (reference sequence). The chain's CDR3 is CAWMFTSYNEQFF. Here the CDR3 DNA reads TGCGCCTGGATGTTTACGAGCTACAATGAGCAGTTCTTC.

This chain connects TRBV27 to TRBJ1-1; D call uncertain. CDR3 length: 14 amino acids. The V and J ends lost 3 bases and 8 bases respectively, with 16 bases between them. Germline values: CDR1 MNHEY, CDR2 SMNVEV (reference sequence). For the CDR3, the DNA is TGTGCCAGCAGTTTGACTCTGAGACGGACGGAAGCTTTCTTT. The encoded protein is CASSLTLRRTEAFF.

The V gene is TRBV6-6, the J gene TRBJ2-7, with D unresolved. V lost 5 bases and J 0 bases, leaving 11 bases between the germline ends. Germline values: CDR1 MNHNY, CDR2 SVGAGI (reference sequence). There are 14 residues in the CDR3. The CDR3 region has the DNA TGTGCCAGCAGTACGACGGAGCCCTCCTACGAGCAGTACTTC. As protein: CASSTTEPSYEQYF.

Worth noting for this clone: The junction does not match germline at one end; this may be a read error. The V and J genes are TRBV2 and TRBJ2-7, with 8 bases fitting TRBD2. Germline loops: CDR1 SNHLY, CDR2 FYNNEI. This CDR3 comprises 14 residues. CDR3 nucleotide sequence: TGTGCCAGCAGTGAATGGACTAGCTCCAACGAGCAGTACTTC. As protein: CASSEWTSSNEQYF.

This chain's CDR3 is CASSSSGRGTDTQYF. In DNA, the CDR3 is TGTGCCAGCAGCAGTAGCGGGAGGGGCACAGATACGCAGTATTTT. The rearrangement links TRBV7-9 to TRBJ2-3; 11 nucleotides align to TRBD2. The V gene end was trimmed by 5 bases and the J gene end by 1 base; junction bases not matched to a gene: 2. Germline-derived CDR1 and CDR2 are SEHNR and FQNEAQ (reference sequence). CDR3 size: 15 residues. The entire variable domain, with the rest obtained from reference TRBV7-9 and TRBJ2-3, is as follows: DTGVSQNPRHKITKRGQNVTFRCDPISEHNRLYWYRQTLGQGPEFLTYFQNEAQLEKSRLLSDRFSAERPKGSFSTLEIQRTEQGDSAMYLCASSSSGRGTDTQYFGPGTRLTVL.

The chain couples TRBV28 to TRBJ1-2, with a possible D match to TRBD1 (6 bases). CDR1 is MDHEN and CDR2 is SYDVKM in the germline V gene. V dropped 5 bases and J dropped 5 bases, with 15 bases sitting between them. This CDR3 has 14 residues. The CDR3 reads CASSATGNLYGYTF. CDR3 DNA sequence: TGTGCCAGCAGTGCCACAGGGAACCTATATGGCTACACCTTC.

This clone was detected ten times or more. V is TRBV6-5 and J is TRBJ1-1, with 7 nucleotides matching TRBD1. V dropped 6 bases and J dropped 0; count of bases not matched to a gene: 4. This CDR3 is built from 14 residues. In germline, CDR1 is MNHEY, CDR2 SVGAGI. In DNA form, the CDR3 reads TGTGCCAGCAGGTCCACAGGGGTGAACACTGAAGCTTTCTTT. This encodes CASRSTGVNTEAFF.